What follows describes a single T cell receptor (beta chain). This sample is drawn from a study of CD4 and CD8 cells across lung adenocarcinoma regions. This CDR3 contains 16 residues. The V gene end was trimmed by 5 bases and the J gene end by 8 bases; junction bases not matched to a gene: 12. CDR1 and CDR2 (germline): MGHRA, YSYEKL. Localized lung adenocarcinoma, a non-small cell lung cancer, affected the donors. TCRdb passed the PCR reads through MiXCR, listing each CDR3 protein once. Counted here are around 20,000 distinct CDR3 sequences, 46% occurring once; the ten biggest clones make up approximately 19%.

The sequencing sample was made of CD4+ T cells from the margin of a lung tumor. This chain connects TRBV4-1 to TRBJ2-4; 10 bases map to TRBD2. This clonotype originated in a male donor with lung adenocarcinoma. The CD4 and CD8 labels of this study may be unreliable. In nucleotides, the CDR3 is TGCGCCAGCAGCGGCCTAGCGGGAGCCGTCAAGGACATTCAGTACTTC. It translates to CASSGLAGAVKDIQYF.